The T cell receptor (beta chain) described here comes from a study of blood T cell repertoires in COVID-19. The CDR3 spans 14 residues. V lost 0 bases, J lost 4 bases, and 7 bases lay in between. Germline CDR1 is SEHNR and CDR2 is FQNEAQ (reference sequence). This clone was seen a handful of times. Additional DNA sequences in this sample encode the identical CDR3. In the study's own analysis: Reference gene primer amplification gave estimated nucleated cell counts. The data were produced by immunoSEQ multiplex PCR, yet TCRdb's version contains in-frame clones alone and is incomplete. V and J calls and clone size are copied from that table; D and trimming were computed from the DNA. The sample lists 40,000 or so clones, 86% occurring once.

The chain employs TRBV7-9 and TRBJ1-5; possibly TRBD1 for D (6 bases). The specimen was peripheral blood. This receptor was taken from a man aged 35 to 55 with active COVID-19. The CDR3 DNA follows: TGTGCCAGCAGCTTAGCTACAGGGAATCAGCCCCAGCATTTT. Its translation is CASSLATGNQPQHF.